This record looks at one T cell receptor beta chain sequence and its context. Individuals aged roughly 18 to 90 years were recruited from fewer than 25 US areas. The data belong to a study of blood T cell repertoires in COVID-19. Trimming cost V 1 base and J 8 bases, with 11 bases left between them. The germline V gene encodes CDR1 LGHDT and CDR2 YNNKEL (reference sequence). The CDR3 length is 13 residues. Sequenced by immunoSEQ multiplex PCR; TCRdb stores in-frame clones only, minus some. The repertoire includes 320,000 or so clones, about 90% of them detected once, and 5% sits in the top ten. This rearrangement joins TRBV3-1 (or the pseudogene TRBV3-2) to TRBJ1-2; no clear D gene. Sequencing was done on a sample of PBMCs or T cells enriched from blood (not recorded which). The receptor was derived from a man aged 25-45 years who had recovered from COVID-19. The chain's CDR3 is CASSQGTFQGYTF. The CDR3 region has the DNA TGTGCCAGCAGCCAAGGGACTTTCCAGGGCTACACCTTC.